The 2 T cell receptor beta chains listed next were all sequenced from one sample in a study of response to subunit inactivated influenza vaccine. TCRdb ran MiXCR on the RT-PCR reads and lists one entry per CDR3 protein. This sample carries roughly 760,000 distinct CDR3 sequences, around 20% of them seen once, and the ten largest clones take 10%. The source was PBMCs from blood, collected 5 days after vaccination. These receptors were collected from a man aged 50-59 years who received an inactivated influenza vaccine.

This chain connects TRBV7-2 to TRBJ2-1; 12 positions agree with TRBD2. Germline CDR1 reads SGHTA; CDR2 reads FQGNSA. V shed 4 bases and J 0 bases; nucleotides not matched to a gene: 4. This CDR3 is 17 amino acids long. The CDR3 loop is CASSSLAGGSSYNEQFF. The CDR3, as DNA: TGTGCCAGCAGCTCTCTAGCGGGAGGGAGCTCCTACAATGAGCAGTTCTTC.

In this sample, this clonotype turned up a few times. This chain uses TRBV10-3 with TRBJ2-7; 8 positions agree with TRBD1. CDR1 and CDR2 from the germline V gene are ENHRY and SYGVKD. The junction had 5 bases not matched to a gene; V was cut back by 5 bases and J by 2 bases. The CDR3 covers 14 residues. The CDR3: CAISSDRGTYEQYF. CDR3 sequence (DNA): TGTGCCATCAGTTCCGACAGGGGTACCTACGAGCAGTACTTC.